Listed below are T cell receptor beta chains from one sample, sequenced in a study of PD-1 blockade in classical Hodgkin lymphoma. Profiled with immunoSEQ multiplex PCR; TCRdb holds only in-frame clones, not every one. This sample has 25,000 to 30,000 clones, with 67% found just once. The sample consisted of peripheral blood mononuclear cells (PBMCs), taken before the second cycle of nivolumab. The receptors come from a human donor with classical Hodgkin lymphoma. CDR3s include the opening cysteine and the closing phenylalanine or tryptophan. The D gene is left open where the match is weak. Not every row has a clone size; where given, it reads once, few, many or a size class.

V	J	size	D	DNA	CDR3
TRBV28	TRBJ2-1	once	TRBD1	TGTGCCAGCAGTCCGACAGGGGGGCTTTACAATGAGCAGTTCTTC	CASSPTGGLYNEQFF
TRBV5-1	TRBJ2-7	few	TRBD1	TGCGCCAGCAGCAACGCCGGGACAGGGGTTTACGAGCAGTACTTC	CASSNAGTGVYEQYF
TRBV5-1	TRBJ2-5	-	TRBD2	TGCGCCAGCAGCTTGGAACCCGGGACTAGCGGGGCTTACGAGTACTTC	CASSLEPGTSGAYEYF
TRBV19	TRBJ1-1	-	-	TGTGCCAGTAGGAGGGCCCTCGAGAACACTGAAGCTTTCTTT	CASRRALENTEAFF
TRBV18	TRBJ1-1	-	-	TGTGCCAGCTCACCAAATCCGGGCAGAAGCACTGAAGCTTTCTTT	CASSPNPGRSTEAFF
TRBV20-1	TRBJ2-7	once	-	TGCAGTGCTAGGCAAAGCTACGAGCAGTACTTC	CSARQSYEQYF
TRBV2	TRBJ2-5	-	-	TGTGCCAGCAGGATACAGGAATTGGAGACCCAGTACTTC	CASRIQELETQYF
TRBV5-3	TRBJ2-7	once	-	TGTGCCAGCAGCTTGGGGGCAGGCCCCAGCGAGCAGTACTTC	CASSLGAGPSEQYF
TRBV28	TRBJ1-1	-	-	TGTGCCAGCAGTTTATGGGAGGAGTCGATGGCTTTCTTT	CASSLWEESMAFF
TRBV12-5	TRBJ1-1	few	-	TGTGCTAGTGGTTTGTCACGGGCGGATCGGAGCACTGAAGCTTTCTTT	CASGLSRADRSTEAFF
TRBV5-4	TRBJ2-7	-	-	TGTGCCAGCAGCTCCCGGCTAGGTCGGACAGCGAGCTCCTACGAGCAGTACTTC	CASSSRLGRTASSYEQYF
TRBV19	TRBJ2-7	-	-	TGTGCCAGTAGCAGATATGGGCCGGATAGTGAGCAGTACTTC	CASSRYGPDSEQYF
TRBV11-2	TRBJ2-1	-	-	TGTGCCAGCAGCCCCGATTGGAGGGCCCAGTACAATGAGCAGTTCTTC	CASSPDWRAQYNEQFF
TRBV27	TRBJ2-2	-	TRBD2	TGTGCCAGCTTTAGCGGGAGGCTAAACACCGGGGAGCTGTTTTTT	CASFSGRLNTGELFF
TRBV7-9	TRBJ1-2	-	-	TGTGCCAGCAGAAGGACAACCCTGCCACCTAACTATGGCTACACCTTC	CASRRTTLPPNYGYTF
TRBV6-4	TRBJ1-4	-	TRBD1	TGTGCCAGCAGTTCCTACAGGACAGGGCCTAATGAAAAACTGTTTTTT	CASSSYRTGPNEKLFF
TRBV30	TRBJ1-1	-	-	TGTGCCTGGAGTGTAGGTGGTTTCAAAGCTTTCTTT	CAWSVGGFKAFF
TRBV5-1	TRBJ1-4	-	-	TGCGCCAGCAGCCCCGGGAGCAAGGCGGATAAACTGTTTTTT	CASSPGSKADKLFF
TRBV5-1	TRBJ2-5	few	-	TGCGCCAGCAGCTTGGCCCAGGGGGGGACACAAGAGACCCAGTACTTC	CASSLAQGGTQETQYF
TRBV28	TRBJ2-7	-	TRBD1	TGTGCCAGCAGTCCACAGGGGGCGCCCTCCTACGAGCAGTACTTC	CASSPQGAPSYEQYF
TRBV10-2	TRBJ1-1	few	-	TGCGCCAGCAGTCCGGTGGGTTGGAACACTGAAGCTTTCTTT	CASSPVGWNTEAFF
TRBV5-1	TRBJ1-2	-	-	TGCGCCAGCAGCTTAAGGGAAGATGGCTACACCTTC	CASSLREDGYTF
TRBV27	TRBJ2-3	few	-	TGTGCCAGCAGGCACACCCGGCCGAATACGCAGTATTTT	CASRHTRPNTQYF
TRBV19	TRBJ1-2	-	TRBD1	TGTGCCAGTAGTATAGATCGGGACAGGGGATCGGGCTATGGCTACACCTTC	CASSIDRDRGSGYGYTF
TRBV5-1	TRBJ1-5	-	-	TGCGCCAGTTCCCGGGACGCCTTCAATCAGCCCCAGCATTTT	CASSRDAFNQPQHF
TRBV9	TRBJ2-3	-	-	TGTGCCAGCAGCGTAGGAGGGACAGATACGCAGTATTTT	CASSVGGTDTQYF
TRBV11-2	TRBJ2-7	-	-	TGTGCCAGCAGCCTAATCAGGGGCCCAAAGTGGGAGCAGTACTTC	CASSLIRGPKWEQYF
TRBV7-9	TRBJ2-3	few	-	TGTGCCAGCAGCTTAAGTCTTCCCACAGATACGCAGTATTTT	CASSLSLPTDTQYF
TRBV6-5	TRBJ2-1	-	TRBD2	TGTGCCAGCAGTTATTCTAGCGGGGGTTACAATGAGCAGTTCTTC	CASSYSSGGYNEQFF
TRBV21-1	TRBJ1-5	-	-	TGTGCCAGCAGCAAAGTTAATCAGCCCCAGCATTTT	CASSKVNQPQHF
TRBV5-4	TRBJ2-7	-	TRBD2	TGTGCCAGCAGCTTGGACCGCGGGGGCTACGAGCAGTACTTC	CASSLDRGGYEQYF
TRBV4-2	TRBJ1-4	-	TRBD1	TGTGCCAGCAGCCAAGACGGGACAGGGGGGAGCGAAAAACTGTTTTTT	CASSQDGTGGSEKLFF
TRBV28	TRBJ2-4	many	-	TGTGCCACCGAGGGGACAATCAAAAACATTCAGTACTTC	CATEGTIKNIQYF
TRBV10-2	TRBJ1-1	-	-	TGCGCCAGCAGTGAGTCCTGGTCCCTCATAACGAACACTGAAGCTTTCTTT	CASSESWSLITNTEAFF
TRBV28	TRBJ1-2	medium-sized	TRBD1	TGTGCCAGCAGATACCAGGACAGGGCTTATGGCTACACCTTC	CASRYQDRAYGYTF
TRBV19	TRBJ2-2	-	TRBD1	TGTGCCAGTACTGGACAGGGTTTGCATACGGACACCGGGGAGCTGTTTTTT	CASTGQGLHTDTGELFF
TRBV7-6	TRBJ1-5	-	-	TGTGCCAGCAGCTGGAATAGCAATCAGCCCCAGCATTTT	CASSWNSNQPQHF
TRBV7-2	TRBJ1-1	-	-	TGTGCCAGCAGCTTAAACAGGATGAACACTGAAGCTTTCTTT	CASSLNRMNTEAFF
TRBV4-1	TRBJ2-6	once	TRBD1	TGCGCCAGCAGCCAAAGGGACAGACCAAGCTCTGGGGCCAACGTCCTGACTTTC	CASSQRDRPSSGANVLTF
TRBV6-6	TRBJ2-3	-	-	TGTGCCAGCAGTTACGATTGGGAAACGCAGTATTTT	CASSYDWETQYF
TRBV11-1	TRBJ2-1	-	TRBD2	TGTGCCAGCAGCCCCCAGCGGGGGACCTACAATGAGCAGTTCTTC	CASSPQRGTYNEQFF
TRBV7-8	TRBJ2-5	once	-	TGTGCCAGCAGCTCGGGACCAAAGGGGACCCAGTACTTC	CASSSGPKGTQYF
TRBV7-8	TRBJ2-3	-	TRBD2	TGTGCCAGCAGCTTTACTAGCGGGATAAGTACAGATACGCAGTATTTT	CASSFTSGISTDTQYF
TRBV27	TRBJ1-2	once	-	TGTGCCAGCAGTTCGAGAGGGGCAGGGACTAACTATGGCTACACCTTC	CASSSRGAGTNYGYTF
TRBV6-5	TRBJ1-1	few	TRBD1	TGTGCCAGCAGTCGACAGGGATGGAACACTGAAGCTTTCTTT	CASSRQGWNTEAFF
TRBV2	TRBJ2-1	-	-	TGTGCCAGCAGCGGACAGAATGAGCAGTTCTTC	CASSGQNEQFF
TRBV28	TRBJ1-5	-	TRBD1	TGTGCCAGCATTGGGGGGGGGACAGGGAAACAGCCCCAGCATTTT	CASIGGGTGKQPQHF
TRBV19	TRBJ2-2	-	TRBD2	TGTGCCAGTAGTATTAGAGGCGGGGGCACCGGGGAGCTGTTTTTT	CASSIRGGGTGELFF